This T cell receptor (beta chain) originates from a study of blood T cell repertoires in COVID-19. About the study: Sites in the United States, Italy and Spain provided acute and convalescent COVID-19 samples. From T cells, B-cell-depleted T cells, or PBMCs came the material, which was cDNA or gDNA.

The table lists this clone with a few counts. As processed by the authors: Amplification with reference gene primers provided the estimates of nucleated cell counts. Generated by immunoSEQ multiplex PCR, the TCRdb table keeps only in-frame clones and is missing some. Clone size and the V and J calls come from that table; the DNA yielded D and trimming. The data show just over 60,000 clones, around 79% seen once. The CDR3 extends over 13 amino acids. CDR1 is KGHDR and CDR2 is SFDVKD in the germline V gene. V was clipped by 12 bases and J by 1 base, with 14 bases between them. The receptor's source is a man in his fifties or sixties with acute or convalescent COVID-19. The chain has TRBV24-1 and TRBJ1-1; the D gene is possibly TRBD1 (6 bases). The sequenced sample consisted of peripheral blood. The CDR3 loop reads CAPRGTSNTEAFF. The CDR3 DNA reads as TGTGCCCCCCGTGGGACATCGAACACTGAAGCTTTCTTT.